The clone carrying this TCR beta chain was detected a few times. The target antigen is unknown. The entry originates in a study of radiotherapy plus CTLA-4 blockade in lung cancer. About the research overall: Overall, 18% of patients showed an objective response, while around 34% attained disease control.

TCRdb's copy holds only in-frame clones and misses some; the assay was immunoSEQ multiplex PCR. The data hold under 40,000 clones, with approximately 66% observed a single time. Whole-study findings and limits: Early blood T cell clone changes and increased post-radiation serum interferon-beta were reportedly the strongest response predictors.

The CDR3 has 19 residues. Germline V gene lookup returns CDR1 GTSNPN and CDR2 SVGIG (reference sequence). V trimming: 4 bases; J trimming: 4 bases; junction bases outside the gene matches: 18. V gene TRBV30 combines with J gene TRBJ2-7, with TRBD2 matching 14 bases. The origin of this receptor is a human donor with non-small cell lung cancer who had stable disease on radiotherapy plus ipilimumab. Sequenced material: peripheral blood, taken from a patient treated with radiotherapy plus ipilimumab. The CDR3 bases are TGTGCCTGGAAGGTGGTTAGGACTAGCGGGAGGACCGATCCTTACGAGCAGTACTTC. Its protein is CAWKVVRTSGRTDPYEQYF.